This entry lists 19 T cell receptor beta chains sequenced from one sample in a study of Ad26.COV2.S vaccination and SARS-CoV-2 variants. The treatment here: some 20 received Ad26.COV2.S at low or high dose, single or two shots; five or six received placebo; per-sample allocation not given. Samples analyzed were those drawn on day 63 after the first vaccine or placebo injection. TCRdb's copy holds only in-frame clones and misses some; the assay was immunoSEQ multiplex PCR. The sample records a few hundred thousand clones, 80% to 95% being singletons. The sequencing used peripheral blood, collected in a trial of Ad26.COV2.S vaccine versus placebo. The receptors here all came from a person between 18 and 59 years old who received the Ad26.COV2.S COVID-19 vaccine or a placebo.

Here the CDR3 reads CASTAAEGVYGYTF. DNA for the CDR3: TGTGCCAGCACCGCCGCAGAGGGGGTCTATGGCTACACCTTC. V is TRBV6-6 and J is TRBJ1-2, with a weak D call TRBD1 (6 bases). The CDR3 has 14 amino acids. The germline V and J ends were trimmed by 7 bases and 4 bases, with 16 bases remaining between them. Germline loops: CDR1 MNHNY, CDR2 SVGAGI (reference sequence).

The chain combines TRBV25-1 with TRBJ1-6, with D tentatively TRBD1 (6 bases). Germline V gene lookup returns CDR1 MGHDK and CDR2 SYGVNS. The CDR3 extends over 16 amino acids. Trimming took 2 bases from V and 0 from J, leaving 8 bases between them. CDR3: CASSEGGRSYNSPLHF. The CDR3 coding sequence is TGTGCCAGCAGTGAAGGGGGCCGCTCCTATAATTCACCCCTCCACTTT.

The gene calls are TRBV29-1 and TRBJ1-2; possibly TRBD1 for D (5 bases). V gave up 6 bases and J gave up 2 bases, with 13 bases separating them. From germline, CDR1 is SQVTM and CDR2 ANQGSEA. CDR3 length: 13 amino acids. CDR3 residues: CSVRDSWNYGYTF. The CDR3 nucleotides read TGCAGCGTACGGGACTCTTGGAACTATGGCTACACCTTC. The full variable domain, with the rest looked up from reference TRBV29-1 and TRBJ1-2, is SAVISQKPSRDICQRGTSLTIQCQVDSQVTMMFWYRQQPGQSLTLIATANQGSEATYESGFVIDKFPISRPNLTFSTLTVSNMSPEDSSIYLCSVRDSWNYGYTFGSGTRLTVV.

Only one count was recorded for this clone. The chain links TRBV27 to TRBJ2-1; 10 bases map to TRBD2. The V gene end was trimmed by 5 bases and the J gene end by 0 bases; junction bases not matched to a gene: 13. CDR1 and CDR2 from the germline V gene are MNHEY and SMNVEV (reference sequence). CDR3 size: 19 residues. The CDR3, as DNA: TGTGCCAGCAGTCCCGTGCGACTAGCGGGCCGGAGCTCCTACAATGAGCAGTTCTTC. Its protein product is CASSPVRLAGRSSYNEQFF.

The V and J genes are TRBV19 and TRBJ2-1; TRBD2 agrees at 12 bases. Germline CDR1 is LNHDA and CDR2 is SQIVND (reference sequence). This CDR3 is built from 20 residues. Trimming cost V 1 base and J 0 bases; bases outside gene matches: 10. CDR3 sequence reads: CASSIVRWTSGISSYNEQFF. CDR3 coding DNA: TGTGCCAGTAGTATAGTAAGATGGACTAGCGGGATTAGCTCCTACAATGAGCAGTTCTTC.

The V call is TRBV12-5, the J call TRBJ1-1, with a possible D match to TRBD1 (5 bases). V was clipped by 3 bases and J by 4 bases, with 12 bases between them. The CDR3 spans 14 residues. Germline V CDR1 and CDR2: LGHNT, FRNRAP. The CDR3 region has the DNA TGTGCTAGTGGTTTTCCAGGGAAGATCACTGAAGCTTTCTTT. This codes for CASGFPGKITEAFF.

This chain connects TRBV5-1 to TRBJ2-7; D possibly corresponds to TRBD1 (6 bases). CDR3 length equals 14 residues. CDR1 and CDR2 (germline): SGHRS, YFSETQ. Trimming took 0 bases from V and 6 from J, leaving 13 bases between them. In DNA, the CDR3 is TGCGCCAGCAGCTTGGCCTTCCAGGGGTTCGAGCAGTACTTC. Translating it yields CASSLAFQGFEQYF.

The CDR3 coding sequence is TGTGCCAGCAGTGAGCAAGGGTCCTACGAGCAGTACTTC. Its translation: CASSEQGSYEQYF. V is TRBV6-1 and J is TRBJ2-7, with unresolved D. From germline, CDR1 is MNHNS and CDR2 SASEGT. V lost 3 bases and J lost 1, with 7 bases in between. The CDR3 contains 13 residues.

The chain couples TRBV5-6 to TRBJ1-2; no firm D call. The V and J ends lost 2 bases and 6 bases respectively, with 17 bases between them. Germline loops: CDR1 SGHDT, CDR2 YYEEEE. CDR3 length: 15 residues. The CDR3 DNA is TGTGCCAGCAGCTTCCTCGGCCCGGTAAGGGATGGCTACACCTTC. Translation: CASSFLGPVRDGYTF.

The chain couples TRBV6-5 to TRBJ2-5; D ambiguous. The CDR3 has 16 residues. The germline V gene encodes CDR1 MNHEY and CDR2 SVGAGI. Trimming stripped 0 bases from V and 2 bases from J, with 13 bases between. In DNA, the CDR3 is TGTGCCAGCAGTTACTCGACCCTCCCAGTTCAAGAGACCCAGTACTTC. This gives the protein CASSYSTLPVQETQYF.

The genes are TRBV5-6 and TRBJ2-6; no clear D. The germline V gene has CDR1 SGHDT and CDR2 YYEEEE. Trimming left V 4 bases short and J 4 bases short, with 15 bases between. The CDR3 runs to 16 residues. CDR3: CASSPNWGSGANVLTF. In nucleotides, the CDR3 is TGTGCCAGCAGCCCTAACTGGGGATCAGGGGCCAACGTCCTGACTTTC.

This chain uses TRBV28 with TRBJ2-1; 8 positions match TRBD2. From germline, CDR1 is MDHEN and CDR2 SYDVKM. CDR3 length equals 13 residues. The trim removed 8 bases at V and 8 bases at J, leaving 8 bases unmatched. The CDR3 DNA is TGTGCCAGCGGGACTAGGGGCATATATGAGCAGTTCTTC. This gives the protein CASGTRGIYEQFF.

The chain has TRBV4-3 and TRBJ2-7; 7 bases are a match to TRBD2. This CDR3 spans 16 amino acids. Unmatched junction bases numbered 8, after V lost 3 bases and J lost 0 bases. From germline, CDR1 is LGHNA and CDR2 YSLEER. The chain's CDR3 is CASSQQLARYSYEQYF. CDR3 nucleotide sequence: TGCGCCAGCAGCCAGCAACTAGCGCGATACTCCTACGAGCAGTACTTC.

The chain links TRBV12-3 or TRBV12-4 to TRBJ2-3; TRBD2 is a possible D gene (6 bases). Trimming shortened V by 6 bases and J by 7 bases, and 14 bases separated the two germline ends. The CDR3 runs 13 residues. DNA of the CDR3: TGTGCCAGCAGCCTGACTAGGGATAATACGCAGTATTTT. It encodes CASSLTRDNTQYF.

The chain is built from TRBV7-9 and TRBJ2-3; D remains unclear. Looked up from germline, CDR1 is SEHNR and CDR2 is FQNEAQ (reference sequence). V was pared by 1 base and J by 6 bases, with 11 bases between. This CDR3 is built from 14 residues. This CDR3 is CASSLEVSSDTQYF. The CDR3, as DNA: TGTGCCAGCAGCTTAGAAGTTTCGTCTGATACGCAGTATTTT.

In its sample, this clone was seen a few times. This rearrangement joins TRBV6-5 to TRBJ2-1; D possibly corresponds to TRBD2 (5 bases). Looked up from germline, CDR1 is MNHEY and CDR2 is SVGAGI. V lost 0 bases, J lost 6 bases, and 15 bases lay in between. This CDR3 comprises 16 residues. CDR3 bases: TGTGCCAGCAGTTACTCGACCGGGGAAGGACTCAATGAGCAGTTCTTC. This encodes CASSYSTGEGLNEQFF.

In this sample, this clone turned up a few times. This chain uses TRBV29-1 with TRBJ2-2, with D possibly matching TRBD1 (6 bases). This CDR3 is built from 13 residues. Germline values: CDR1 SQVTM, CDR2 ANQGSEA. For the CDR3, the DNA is TGCAGTACCACAGGGCCCGACACCGGGGAGCTGTTTTTT. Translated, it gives CSTTGPDTGELFF.

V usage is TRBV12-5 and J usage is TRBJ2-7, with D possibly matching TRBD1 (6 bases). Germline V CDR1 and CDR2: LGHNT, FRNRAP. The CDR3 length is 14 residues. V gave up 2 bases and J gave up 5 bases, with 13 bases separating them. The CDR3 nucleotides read TGTGCTAGTGGTTTGTTAGGGGGTCGCCACGAGCAGTACTTC. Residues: CASGLLGGRHEQYF.

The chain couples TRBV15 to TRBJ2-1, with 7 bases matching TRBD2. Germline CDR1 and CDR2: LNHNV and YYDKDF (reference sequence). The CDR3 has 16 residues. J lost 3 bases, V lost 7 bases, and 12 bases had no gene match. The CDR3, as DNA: TGTGCCACCACCTCTACGACTAGCTCCAACTACAATGAGCAGTTCTTC. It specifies CATTSTTSSNYNEQFF.